The 26 T cell receptor beta chains given below trace back to one sample, sequenced in a study of blood T cell repertoires in COVID-19. Profiled with immunoSEQ multiplex PCR; TCRdb holds only in-frame clones, not every one. The sample holds hundreds of thousands of clones, 86% seen once. The sample taken for sequencing was PBMCs or T cells enriched from blood (not recorded which). Receptors were obtained from a woman in her forties or fifties in a cohort exposed to, infected with or recovered from COVID-19 (not recorded which).

J is TRBJ2-1 and V is TRBV5-4, with D possibly being TRBD2 (6 bases). Trimming shortened V by 4 bases and J by 9 bases, and 23 bases separated the two germline ends. Germline-derived CDR1 and CDR2 are SGHNT and YYREEE (reference sequence). There are 16 residues in the CDR3. As DNA, the CDR3 is TGTGCCAGCAGCCCTTTTGTTAGCGGACGAACAGGTGAGCAGTTCTTC. Translating it yields CASSPFVSGRTGEQFF.

This chain joins TRBV7-9 and TRBJ1-2; D gene ambiguous. Trimming took 0 bases from V and 1 from J, leaving 9 bases between them. The CDR3 spans 15 residues. CDR1 and CDR2 from the germline V gene are SEHNR and FQNEAQ (reference sequence). DNA of the CDR3: TGTGCCAGCAGCTTAGCCGAGAACTATAACTATGGCTACACCTTC. Translating it yields CASSLAENYNYGYTF. Variable domain in full (rest from reference TRBV7-9 and TRBJ1-2): DTGVSQNPRHKITKRGQNVTFRCDPISEHNRLYWYRQTLGQGPEFLTYFQNEAQLEKSRLLSDRFSAERPKGSFSTLEIQRTEQGDSAMYLCASSLAENYNYGYTFGSGTRLTVV.

In this sample, this clone turned up a few times. This sequence joins TRBV6-5 and TRBJ1-2, with D perhaps matching TRBD1 (5 bases). The CDR3 totals 13 residues. CDR1 MNHEY and CDR2 SVGAGI come from the germline V gene. The ends were cut back, 10 bases at V and 8 bases at J, with 20 bases in the middle. DNA of the CDR3: TGTGCCACATCCGTGGGGGTAGCGGGGGGCTACACCTTC. Amino acid sequence: CATSVGVAGGYTF.

The table lists this clone with a count of one. The V and J genes are TRBV4-2 and TRBJ1-1, with 8 bases fitting TRBD1. V dropped 4 bases and J dropped 1; count of bases not matched to a gene: 5. There are 15 residues in the CDR3. Germline loops: CDR1 LGHNA, CDR2 YNFKEQ. The CDR3: CASSRPGTGNTEAFF. Here the CDR3 DNA reads TGTGCCAGCAGCCGTCCCGGGACAGGGAACACTGAAGCTTTCTTT.

J is TRBJ2-3 and V is TRBV5-1; 8 positions agree with TRBD1. Per germline, CDR1 SGHRS and CDR2 YFSETQ. CDR3 length equals 15 residues. The ends lost 2 bases at V and 4 bases at J; junction bases unmatched: 6. CDR3 in amino acids: CASSLPGQGPDTQYF. For the CDR3, the DNA is TGCGCCAGCAGCTTACCCGGACAGGGACCAGATACGCAGTATTTT.

The rearrangement uses TRBV11-2 and TRBJ2-7; 8 nucleotides agree with TRBD1. In germline, CDR1 is SGHAT, CDR2 FQNNGV. Unmatched junction bases numbered 7, after V lost 2 bases and J lost 4 bases. The CDR3 length is 15 residues. CDR3 bases: TGTGCCAGCAGCTTACGGCAGGGGGCTATTTACGAGCAGTACTTC. It specifies CASSLRQGAIYEQYF.

The CDR3 spells CASSHPVRVGGYTF. The DNA for the CDR3 is TGCGCCAGCAGCCATCCAGTGAGGGTAGGCGGCTACACCTTC. V gene TRBV4-1 combines with J gene TRBJ1-2; D remains unclear. Germline loops: CDR1 MGHRA, CDR2 YSYEKL. This CDR3 has 14 amino acids. The V end lost 3 bases, the J end lost 8 bases, and 16 bases lay between the germline ends.

With respect to this clone: Additional DNA sequences in this sample encode the identical CDR3. This chain connects TRBV4-1 to TRBJ2-7, with no clear D. The CDR3 has 13 amino acids. CDR1 is MGHRA and CDR2 is YSYEKL in the germline V gene. V gave up 1 base and J gave up 0 bases, with 4 bases separating them. The CDR3 is CASSQGLSYEQYF. DNA for the CDR3: TGCGCCAGCAGCCAAGGTCTCTCCTACGAGCAGTACTTC.

The table lists this clone with a count of one. This chain links TRBV6-2 or TRBV6-3 with TRBJ2-5; D perhaps matches TRBD2 (6 bases). V dropped 5 bases and J dropped 1 base, with 8 bases sitting between them. This CDR3 is built from 13 residues. The germline CDR1 and CDR2 sequences are MNHEY and SVGEGT. The CDR3 nucleotides are TGTGCCAGCAGTATTAGCGGCCAAGAGACCCAGTACTTC. This sequence encodes CASSISGQETQYF.

V gene TRBV3-1 (or the pseudogene TRBV3-2) combines with J gene TRBJ2-1; 11 positions match TRBD2. The CDR3 loop spans 11 amino acids. Germline V CDR1 and CDR2: LGHDT, YNNKEL (reference sequence). J lost 15 bases, V lost 6 bases, and 4 bases had no gene match. The chain's CDR3 is CASRLAGVLFF. Here the CDR3 DNA reads TGTGCCAGCAGACTAGCGGGGGTGCTGTTCTTC.

For this clone: Other DNA sequences in the same sample also yield this CDR3. This chain joins TRBV5-1 and TRBJ1-2, with D perhaps TRBD1 (5 bases). This CDR3 has 13 residues. Germline V gives CDR1 SGHRS, CDR2 YFSETQ. Deletions cut 0 bases from V and 2 bases from J, with 5 bases between. CDR3 amino acids: CASSLGQNYGYTF. The DNA of the CDR3 is TGCGCCAGCAGCTTGGGACAGAACTATGGCTACACCTTC.

The chain combines TRBV27 with TRBJ1-5; D is ambiguous. The germline gives CDR1 MNHEY, CDR2 SMNVEV (reference sequence). The CDR3 contains 12 residues. As DNA, the CDR3 is TGTGTAGCCGGGGAATCGAATCAGCCCCAGCATTTT. Protein product: CVAGESNQPQHF.

J is TRBJ1-4 and V is TRBV15; the D is unclear. The CDR3 consists of 15 residues. The V and J ends lost 4 bases and 0 bases respectively, with 9 bases between them. CDR1 LNHNV and CDR2 YYDKDF come from the germline V gene (reference sequence). The CDR3 reads CATSTTRATNEKLFF. The CDR3 DNA is TGTGCCACCAGCACGACTCGTGCAACTAATGAAAAACTGTTTTTT.

The chain uses TRBV3-1 (or the pseudogene TRBV3-2) and TRBJ2-3; TRBD2 agrees at 8 bases. The germline V gene has CDR1 LGHDT and CDR2 YNNKEL (reference sequence). The CDR3 totals 15 residues. V lost 4 bases and J lost 2; bases outside the gene matches: 5. The CDR3 protein is CASSLTGGVTDTQYF. The CDR3 bases are TGTGCCAGCAGCCTCACCGGGGGGGTCACAGATACGCAGTATTTT.

This chain links TRBV7-2 with TRBJ1-3; the D gene is possibly TRBD1 (6 bases). V gave up 5 bases and J gave up 4 bases, with 18 bases separating them. Germline CDR1 SGHTA, CDR2 FQGNSA. CDR3 size: 16 residues. The CDR3 region has the DNA TGTGCCAGCAGCCCCTCCGCAGGGGCGTCGGGAAACACCATATATTTT. Amino acid sequence: CASSPSAGASGNTIYF. The full variable domain, in which reference TRBV7-2 and TRBJ1-3 provide the parts outside the CDR3, is GAGVSQSPSNKVTEKGKDVELRCDPISGHTALYWYRQSLGQGLEFLIYFQGNSAPDKSGLPSDRFSAERTGGSVSTLTIQRTQQEDSAVYLCASSPSAGASGNTIYFGEGSWLTVV.

The gene calls are TRBV7-2 and TRBJ2-7, with 8 bases lining up with TRBD1. The CDR3 runs 14 residues. The V gene end was trimmed by 1 base and the J gene end by 6 bases; junction bases not matched to a gene: 5. From germline, CDR1 is SGHTA and CDR2 FQGNSA. CDR3 protein: CASSLGVQGGEQYF. In DNA, the CDR3 is TGTGCCAGCAGCTTAGGTGTACAGGGGGGCGAGCAGTACTTC. Variable domain in full (rest from reference TRBV7-2 and TRBJ2-7): GAGVSQSPSNKVTEKGKDVELRCDPISGHTALYWYRQSLGQGLEFLIYFQGNSAPDKSGLPSDRFSAERTGGSVSTLTIQRTQQEDSAVYLCASSLGVQGGEQYFGPGTRLTVT.

The V gene is TRBV3-1 (or the pseudogene TRBV3-2), the J gene TRBJ2-3; no reliable D call. Germline V gene lookup returns CDR1 LGHDT and CDR2 YNNKEL (reference sequence). The CDR3 spans 12 residues. V was shortened by 3 bases and J by 6 bases, with 7 bases between the two germline ends. The CDR3 nucleotides are TGTGCCAGCAGCCAGCCGGGTGATACGCAGTATTTT. It codes for CASSQPGDTQYF.

The rearrangement joins TRBV5-1 to TRBJ2-3; D possibly corresponds to TRBD2 (6 bases). Per the germline V gene, CDR1 is SGHRS and CDR2 is YFSETQ. The CDR3 extends over 14 amino acids. V was pared by 4 bases and J by 2 bases, with 11 bases between. The CDR3 DNA reads as TGCGCCAGCAGCACAGGAGGGATCACAGATACGCAGTATTTT. Translating it yields CASSTGGITDTQYF.

The chain couples TRBV4-3 to TRBJ1-5, with unresolved D. The CDR3 runs to 18 residues. V lost 0 bases and J 0 bases, leaving 15 bases between the germline ends. Germline V CDR1 and CDR2: LGHNA, YSLEER. CDR3 sequence reads: CASSQEFGPLYSNQPQHF. CDR3 DNA: TGCGCCAGCAGCCAAGAATTTGGGCCCCTCTATAGCAATCAGCCCCAGCATTTT.

This chain uses TRBV10-1 with TRBJ2-7, with TRBD2 matching over 7 bases. The CDR3 spans 20 residues. Germline V gene lookup returns CDR1 WNHNN and CDR2 SYGVQD (reference sequence). Trimming cost V 3 bases and J 0 bases; bases outside gene matches: 20. The CDR3: CASSDPNLAANYQSSYEQYF. Written as DNA, the CDR3 is TGCGCCAGCAGTGACCCAAACCTAGCGGCGAACTATCAAAGCTCCTACGAGCAGTACTTC.

The count of this clone is one. This chain links TRBV12-3 or TRBV12-4 with TRBJ2-7; the D gene is possibly TRBD1 (6 bases). V was clipped by 4 bases and J by 6 bases, with 13 bases between them. This CDR3 contains 13 residues. CDR3 amino acids: CASSSSLGGEQYF. In nucleotides, the CDR3 is TGTGCCAGCAGTTCCTCGTTAGGGGGCGAGCAGTACTTC.

The rearrangement uses TRBV6-5 and TRBJ2-7; D might be TRBD1 (5 bases). The germline V gene has CDR1 MNHEY and CDR2 SVGAGI. The CDR3 covers 11 residues. Between the trimmed V and J ends, which lost 11 bases and 3 bases, there was a span of 11 bases. CDR3 residues: CAGKQGYEQYF. Written as DNA, the CDR3 is TGTGCCGGGAAGCAGGGCTACGAGCAGTACTTC.

The rearrangement uses TRBV10-3 and TRBJ1-2; 8 positions agree with TRBD1. The germline CDR1 and CDR2 sequences are ENHRY and SYGVKD. The trim removed 4 bases at V and 6 bases at J, leaving 10 bases unmatched. This CDR3 contains 15 residues. The CDR3 DNA reads TGTGCCATCAGTGCTGGTGGACAGGGTTGGGATGGCTACACCTTC. Its translation is CAISAGGQGWDGYTF.

The CDR3 region has the DNA TGCGCCAGCAGCTCCCCGACAGGGCGAGAGACCCAGTACTTC. It yields the protein CASSSPTGRETQYF. The rearrangement uses TRBV4-1 and TRBJ2-5; 7 bases line up with TRBD1. Germline V gives CDR1 MGHRA, CDR2 YSYEKL. With V trimmed by 5 bases and J by 4 bases, 7 bases remained unmatched. This CDR3 is 14 amino acids long.

V and J are TRBV18 and TRBJ2-7, with 10 bases matching TRBD1. Per the germline V gene, CDR1 is KGHSH and CDR2 is LQKENI. V trimming: 5 bases; J trimming: 2 bases; junction bases outside the gene matches: 6. The CDR3 covers 15 residues. The CDR3 loop reads CASSEGQGYTYEQYF. CDR3 coding DNA: TGTGCCAGCTCAGAGGGACAGGGGTACACCTACGAGCAGTACTTC.

The CDR3 nucleotides read TGTGCCAGCAGAAAGACAGGGACAGATACGCAGTATTTT. It is translated as CASRKTGTDTQYF. The rearrangement links TRBV6-5 to TRBJ2-3; 7 bases fit TRBD1. Trimming at V came to 6 bases and at J to 3 bases, leaving 3 bases not matched to a gene. CDR1 and CDR2 from the germline V gene are MNHEY and SVGAGI. The CDR3 consists of 13 residues.